The T cell receptor (beta chain) under discussion was sequenced for a study of T-cell reconstitution after alpha-beta-depleted transplantation in children (dated by TCRdb to the mid-2010s). Context from the whole study: T-cell immune reconstitution after TCRalphabeta/CD19-depleted allogeneic hematopoietic cell transplantation in children was quantitatively tracked in the study by means of TCR repertoire profiling.

Comments on this clonotype: Its antigen specificity is not known. Base qualities are not provided; no much larger clone lies one nucleotide away.

Library generation was performed with PCR. Sequencing was carried out with an Illumina HiSeq 2500. Molecular barcoding was employed in the preparation of TCR libraries, with unique molecular identifiers being used to normalize TCRbeta repertoire quantification. TCRdb reprocessed the public reads (quality trimming at Q25 with fastp, clone calling with MiXCR) and kept in-frame beta chains. Each entry is one CDR3 protein sequence, shown with its most common DNA and genes. Across this sample there are almost 500,000 distinct CDR3 sequences, with around 12% seen only once. The top ten hold less than 6.5% of the sample. CDR1 and CDR2 were assigned from the germline V gene as SQVTM and ANQGSEA. Trimming takes 5 bases off V and 4 bases off J; junction bases not matched to a gene: 6. Measured from the cysteine to the phenylalanine, the CDR3 is 13 residues long. Only CDR3 DNA remains: 39 bases, in frame from the first base.

The receptor comes from a human donor who donated a stem cell graft to a child with combined immunodeficiency. Here the sequenced sample was PBMCs from the stem cell graft donor, taken from the stem cell graft. The V and J genes are TRBV29-1 and TRBJ2-7; 9 bases in the junction line up with TRBD2. The nucleotide sequence reads as follows: TGCAGCGTTCGACTAGCGGCTTCGTACGAGCAGTACTTC. This is translated as CSVRLAASYEQYF.